This T cell receptor (beta chain) was recorded in a study of shared clonotypes between healthy human individuals. Sequencing was performed with immunoSEQ multiplex PCR; in TCRdb, only in-frame clones are kept and a portion is missing. This table has millions of clones, about 94% appearing once. Findings of the study overall: When naive CD4 clonotypes were compared across a few donors, 4% to 5.5% were shared.

The CDR3 extends over 13 amino acids. Deletions cut 4 bases from V and 8 bases from J, with 12 bases between. Per germline, CDR1 SGHTA and CDR2 FQGTGA. With regard to this clone: Its target is not known.

Naive-designated CD8 cells lacked CD45RO, were positively enriched for CCR7, and omitted terminally differentiated effector memory CD45RA+ cells. Sequences were obtained from naive CD8+ T cells sorted from blood. J is TRBJ2-1 and V is TRBV7-3; D is unclear. The sequence came from a man aged 18-30 years in good health. As DNA, the CDR3 is TGTGCCAGCAGCTCCGAGCTCGATCATGAGCAGTTCTTC. Translation gives CASSSELDHEQFF.